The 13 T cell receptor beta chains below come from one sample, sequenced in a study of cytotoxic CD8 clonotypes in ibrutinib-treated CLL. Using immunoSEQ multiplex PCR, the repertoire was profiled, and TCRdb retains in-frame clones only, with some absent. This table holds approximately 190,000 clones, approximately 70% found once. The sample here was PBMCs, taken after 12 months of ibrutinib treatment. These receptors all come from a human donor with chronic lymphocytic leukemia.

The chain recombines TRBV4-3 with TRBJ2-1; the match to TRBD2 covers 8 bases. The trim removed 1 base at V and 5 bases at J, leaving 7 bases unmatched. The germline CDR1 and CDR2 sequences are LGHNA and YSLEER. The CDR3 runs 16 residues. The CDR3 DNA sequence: TGCGCCAGCAGCCAAGGGCGGAGCGGGAGAGACAATGAGCAGTTCTTC. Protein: CASSQGRSGRDNEQFF.

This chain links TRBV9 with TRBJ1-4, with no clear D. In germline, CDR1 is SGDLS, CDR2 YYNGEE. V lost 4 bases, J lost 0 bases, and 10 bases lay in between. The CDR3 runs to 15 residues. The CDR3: CASSTGRATNEKLFF. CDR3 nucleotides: TGTGCCAGCAGCACCGGACGGGCAACTAATGAAAAACTGTTTTTT.

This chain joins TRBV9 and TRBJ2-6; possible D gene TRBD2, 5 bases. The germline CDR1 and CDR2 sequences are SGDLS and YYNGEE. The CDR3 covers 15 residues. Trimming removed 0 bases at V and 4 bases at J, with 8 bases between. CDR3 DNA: TGTGCCAGCAGCGTAGACGGACTCGGGGCCAACGTCCTGACTTTC. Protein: CASSVDGLGANVLTF.

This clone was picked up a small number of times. In DNA, the CDR3 is TGCGCCAGCAGCCACGACAGGGCCGTGGAAGCTTTCTTT. This sequence encodes CASSHDRAVEAFF. V is TRBV5-1 and J is TRBJ1-1; 7 nucleotides agree with TRBD1. The CDR3 has 13 residues. V was clipped by 4 bases and J by 8 bases; unmatched bases: 8. CDR1 is SGHRS and CDR2 is YFSETQ in the germline V gene.

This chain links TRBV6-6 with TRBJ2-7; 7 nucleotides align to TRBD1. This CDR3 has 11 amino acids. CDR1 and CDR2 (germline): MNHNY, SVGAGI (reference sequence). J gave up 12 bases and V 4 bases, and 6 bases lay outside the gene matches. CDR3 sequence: CASSFRDSPYF. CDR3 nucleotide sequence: TGTGCCAGCAGTTTCCGGGACAGTCCGTACTTC.

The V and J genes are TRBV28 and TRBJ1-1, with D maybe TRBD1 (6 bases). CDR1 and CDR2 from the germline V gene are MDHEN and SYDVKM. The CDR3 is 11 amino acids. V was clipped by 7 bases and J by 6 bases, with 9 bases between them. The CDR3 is CASTQGAEAFF. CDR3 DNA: TGTGCCAGCACACAGGGCGCTGAAGCTTTCTTT.

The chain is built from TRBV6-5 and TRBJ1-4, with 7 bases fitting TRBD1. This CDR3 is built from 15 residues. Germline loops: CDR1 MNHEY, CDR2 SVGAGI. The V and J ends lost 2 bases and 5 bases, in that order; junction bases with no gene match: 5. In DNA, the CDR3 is TGTGCCAGCAGTTACAGGGGGCGGCAGAATGAAAAACTGTTTTTT. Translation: CASSYRGRQNEKLFF.

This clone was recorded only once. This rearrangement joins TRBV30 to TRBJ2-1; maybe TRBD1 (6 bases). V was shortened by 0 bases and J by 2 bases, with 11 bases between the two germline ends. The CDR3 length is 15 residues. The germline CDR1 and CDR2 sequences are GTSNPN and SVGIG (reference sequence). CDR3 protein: CAWSVGAFTYNEQFF. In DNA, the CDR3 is TGTGCCTGGAGTGTGGGGGCCTTCACCTACAATGAGCAGTTCTTC.

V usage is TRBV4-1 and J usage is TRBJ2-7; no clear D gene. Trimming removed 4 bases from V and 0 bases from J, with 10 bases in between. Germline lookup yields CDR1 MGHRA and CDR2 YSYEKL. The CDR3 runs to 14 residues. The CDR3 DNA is TGCGCCAGCAGCCGTGAAATGAGCTCCTACGAGCAGTACTTC. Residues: CASSREMSSYEQYF.

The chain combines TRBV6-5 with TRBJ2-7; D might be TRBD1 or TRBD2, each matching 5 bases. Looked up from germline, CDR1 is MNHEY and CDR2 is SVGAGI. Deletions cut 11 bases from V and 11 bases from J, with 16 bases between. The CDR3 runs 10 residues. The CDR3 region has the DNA TGTGCCGCAGGGACCCCTGGAAAGTACTTC. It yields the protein CAAGTPGKYF.

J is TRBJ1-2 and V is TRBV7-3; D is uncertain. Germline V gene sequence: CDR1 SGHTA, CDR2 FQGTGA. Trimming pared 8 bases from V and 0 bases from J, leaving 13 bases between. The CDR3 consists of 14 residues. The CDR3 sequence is CASGRSPANYGYTF. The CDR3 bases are TGTGCCAGCGGGAGGAGCCCTGCTAACTATGGCTACACCTTC.

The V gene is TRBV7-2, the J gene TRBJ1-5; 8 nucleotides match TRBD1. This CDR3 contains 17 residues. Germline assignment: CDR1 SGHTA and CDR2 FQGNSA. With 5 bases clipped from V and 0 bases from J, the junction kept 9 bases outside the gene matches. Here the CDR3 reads CASSPTGGTYSNQPQHF. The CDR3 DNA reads TGTGCCAGCAGCCCAACAGGGGGGACTTATAGCAATCAGCCCCAGCATTTT.

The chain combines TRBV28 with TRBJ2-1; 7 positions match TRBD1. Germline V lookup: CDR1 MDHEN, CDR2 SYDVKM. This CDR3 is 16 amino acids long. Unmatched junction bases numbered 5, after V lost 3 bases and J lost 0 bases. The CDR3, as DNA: TGTGCCAGCAGTTTCGGACAGGCTGGCTCCTACAATGAGCAGTTCTTC. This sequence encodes CASSFGQAGSYNEQFF. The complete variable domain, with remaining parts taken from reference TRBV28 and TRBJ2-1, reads DVKVTQSSRYLVKRTGEKVFLECVQDMDHENMFWYRQDPGLGLRLIYFSYDVKMKEKGDIPEGYSVSREKKERFSLILESASTNQTSMYLCASSFGQAGSYNEQFFGPGTRLTVL.